A single sample gave rise to the 8 T cell receptor beta chains below, sequenced in a study of cytomegalovirus exposure and HLA in healthy donors. The PCR contained 60 Vbeta and 13 Jbeta primers. Assay: immunoSEQ multiplex PCR; the TCRdb copy retains only in-frame clones and omits some. Of some 120,000 clones in the sample, around four fifths are singletons; the top ten hold 5.3%. The sequenced sample consisted of PBMCs. The receptors originated from a man aged 25-45 years in good health and CMV-seronegative.

Here the CDR3 reads CASSVVSGSAQYF. The CDR3 DNA is TGTGCCAGCAGCGTAGTTAGCGGGAGTGCGCAGTATTTT. The J gene is TRBJ2-3, the V gene TRBV9; the match to TRBD2 covers 9 bases. The CDR3 contains 13 residues. Per germline, CDR1 SGDLS and CDR2 YYNGEE. After removal of 0 bases from V and 10 bases from J, the junction contained 3 bases not matched to a gene. Looking up the rest from reference TRBV9 and TRBJ2-3 gives the full variable domain: DSGVTQTPKHLITATGQRVTLRCSPRSGDLSVYWYQQSLDQGLQFLIQYYNGEERAKGNILERFSAQQFPDLHSELNLSSLELGDSALYFCASSVVSGSAQYFGPGTRLTVL.

The V and J genes are TRBV18 and TRBJ1-5, with a tentative D call TRBD1 (5 bases). V lost 1 base and J 0 bases, leaving 13 bases between the germline ends. Germline V gives CDR1 KGHSH, CDR2 LQKENI. The CDR3 consists of 17 residues. CDR3 in amino acids: CASSPRQGRHSNQPQHF. DNA of the CDR3: TGTGCCAGCTCACCACGGCAGGGAAGACATAGCAATCAGCCCCAGCATTTT.

The rearrangement uses TRBV5-1 and TRBJ2-3; TRBD1 aligns across 9 bases. Germline CDR1 reads SGHRS; CDR2 reads YFSETQ. The CDR3 is made up of 15 amino acids. With V trimmed by 9 bases and J by 4 bases, 12 bases remained unmatched. The CDR3 DNA reads as TGCGCCACCCGATTTGCGGGACAGGGCCCAGATACGCAGTATTTT. It encodes CATRFAGQGPDTQYF.

J is TRBJ2-5 and V is TRBV28; possible D gene TRBD2, 5 bases. The V gene lost 3 bases and the J gene lost 5 bases, with 10 bases spanning the gap. The germline CDR1 and CDR2 sequences are MDHEN and SYDVKM. This CDR3 has 13 residues. The CDR3 bases are TGTGCCAGCAGTTTTGAGGGTGAGGAGACCCAGTACTTC. It translates to CASSFEGEETQYF. The entire variable domain, with the rest obtained from reference TRBV28 and TRBJ2-5, is as follows: DVKVTQSSRYLVKRTGEKVFLECVQDMDHENMFWYRQDPGLGLRLIYFSYDVKMKEKGDIPEGYSVSREKKERFSLILESASTNQTSMYLCASSFEGEETQYFGPGTRLLVL.

This chain connects TRBV4-1 to TRBJ2-3; 10 bases fit TRBD2. The CDR3 runs to 16 residues. V shed 3 bases and J 4 bases; nucleotides not matched to a gene: 7. The germline gives CDR1 MGHRA, CDR2 YSYEKL. The CDR3 DNA follows: TGCGCCAGCAGCCAGACCGTAGGACTAGCGGCAGATACGCAGTATTTT. This encodes CASSQTVGLAADTQYF.

Only a few counts were recorded for this clone. The junction and the germline gene differ at one end; a read error may be behind it. The gene calls are TRBV6-6 and TRBJ1-2; tentatively, D is TRBD1 (6 bases). Per the germline V gene, CDR1 is MNHNY and CDR2 is SVGAGI (reference sequence). The CDR3 sequence is 12 residues long. In DNA form, the CDR3 reads TGTGCCAGCAAACAGGGTGGCTATGGCTACGCCTTC. Translated, it gives CASKQGGYGYAF.

This clone showed up just once. The chain couples TRBV5-1 to TRBJ2-7; 8 bases agree with TRBD1. Germline values: CDR1 SGHRS, CDR2 YFSETQ. CDR3 length equals 14 residues. V dropped 0 bases and J dropped 7; count of bases not matched to a gene: 6. The CDR3 spells CASSLGQGNREQYF. CDR3 bases: TGCGCCAGCAGCTTGGGACAGGGGAACCGGGAGCAGTACTTC.

The J gene is TRBJ2-5, the V gene TRBV6-1; 7 bases agree with TRBD2. CDR1 is MNHNS and CDR2 is SASEGT in the germline V gene. The CDR3 consists of 16 residues. Trimming cost V 1 base and J 7 bases; bases outside gene matches: 12. DNA of the CDR3: TGTGCCAGCAGTGAAGTTGAGGGATTAACTAGCGTGACCCAGTACTTC. It encodes CASSEVEGLTSVTQYF.